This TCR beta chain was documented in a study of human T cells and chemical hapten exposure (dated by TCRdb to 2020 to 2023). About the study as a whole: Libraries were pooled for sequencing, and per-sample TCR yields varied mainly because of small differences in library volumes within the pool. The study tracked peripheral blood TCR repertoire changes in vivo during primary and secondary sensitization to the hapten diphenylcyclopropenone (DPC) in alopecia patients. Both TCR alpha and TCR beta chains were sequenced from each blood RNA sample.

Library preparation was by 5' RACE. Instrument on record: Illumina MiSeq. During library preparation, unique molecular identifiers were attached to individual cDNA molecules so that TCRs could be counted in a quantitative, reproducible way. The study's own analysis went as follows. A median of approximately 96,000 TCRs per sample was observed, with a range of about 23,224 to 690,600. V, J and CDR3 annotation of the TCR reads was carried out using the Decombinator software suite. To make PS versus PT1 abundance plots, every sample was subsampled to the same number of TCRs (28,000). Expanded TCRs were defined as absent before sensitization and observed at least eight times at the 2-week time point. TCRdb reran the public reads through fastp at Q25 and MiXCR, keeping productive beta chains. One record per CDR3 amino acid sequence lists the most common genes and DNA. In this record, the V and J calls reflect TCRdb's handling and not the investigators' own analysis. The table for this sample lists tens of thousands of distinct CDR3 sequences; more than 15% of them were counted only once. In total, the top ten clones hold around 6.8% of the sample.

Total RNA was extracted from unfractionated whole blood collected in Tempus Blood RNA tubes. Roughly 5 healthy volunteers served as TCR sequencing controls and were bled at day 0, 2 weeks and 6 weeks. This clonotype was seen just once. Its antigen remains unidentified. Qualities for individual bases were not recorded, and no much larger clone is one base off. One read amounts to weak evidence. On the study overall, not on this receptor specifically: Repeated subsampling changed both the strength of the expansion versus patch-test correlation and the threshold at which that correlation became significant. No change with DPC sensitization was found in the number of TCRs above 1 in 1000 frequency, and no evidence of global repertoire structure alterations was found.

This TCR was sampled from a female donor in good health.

The nucleotides are TGTGCCAGCAGTGAACACGGGAGCTCCTACAATGAGCAGTTCTTC. Its protein reads: CASSEHGSSYNEQFF. The V gene is TRBV2 and the J gene is TRBJ2-1, with a tentative D gene TRBD2 over 6 matching bases. Reading from cysteine to phenylalanine, the CDR3 counts 15 amino acids. Solely the CDR3 DNA is kept, with 45 bases framed from the first base. Trimming takes 2 bases from V and 0 bases from J, and the germline ends sit 8 bases apart. The germline V gene encodes CDR1 SNHLY and CDR2 FYNNEI.